One T cell receptor beta chain is described in this entry. Its specificity is not known. Profiled with immunoSEQ multiplex PCR; TCRdb holds only in-frame clones, not every one. The table lists over 100,000 clones, roughly 80% of them singletons. These data are taken from a study of radiotherapy plus CTLA-4 blockade in lung cancer. Germline V gives CDR1 SGHTA, CDR2 FQGNSA. Trimming shortened V by 5 bases and J by 4 bases, and 17 bases separated the two germline ends. CDR3 length: 15 residues. Study conclusions and caveats: Early clonal dynamics of blood T cells, together with interferon-beta, were reported as the best response predictor.

The study treated chemo-refractory metastatic non-small-cell lung cancer patients with focal radiation plus ipilimumab CTLA-4 blockade. This specimen was peripheral blood, taken from a patient treated with radiotherapy plus ipilimumab. This rearrangement joins TRBV7-2 to TRBJ2-5; the D is unclear. This clonotype was obtained from a human donor with non-small cell lung cancer that progressed on radiotherapy plus ipilimumab. Some clones in this sample may be carry-over from other donors' samples. CDR3 loop: CASSLGPPRRETQYF. In nucleotides, the CDR3 is TGTGCCAGCAGCCTCGGGCCCCCGCGTAGAGAGACCCAGTACTTC.